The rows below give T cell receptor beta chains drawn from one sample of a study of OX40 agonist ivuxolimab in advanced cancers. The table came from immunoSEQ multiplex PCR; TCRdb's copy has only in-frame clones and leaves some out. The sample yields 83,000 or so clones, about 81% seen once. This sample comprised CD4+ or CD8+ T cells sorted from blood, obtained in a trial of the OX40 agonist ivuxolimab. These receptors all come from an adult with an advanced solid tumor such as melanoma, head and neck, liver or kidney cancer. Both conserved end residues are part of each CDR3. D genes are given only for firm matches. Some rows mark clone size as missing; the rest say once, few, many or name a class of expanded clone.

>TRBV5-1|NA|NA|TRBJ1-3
TGCGCCAGCAGCTTGACAGGGTCTGACTCTGGAAACACCATATATTTT
CASSLTGSDSGNTIYF
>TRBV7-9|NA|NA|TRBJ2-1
TGTGCCAGCAGCTCAGGAGGGGGCGAGTTCTTC
CASSSGGGEFF
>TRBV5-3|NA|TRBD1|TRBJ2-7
TGTGCCAGAACCGTAAAAGGGACAGGCTCCTACGAGCAGTACTTC
CARTVKGTGSYEQYF
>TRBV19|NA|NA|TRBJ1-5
TGTGCCAGTAGTACATTCGGAAGCAATCAGCCCCAGCATTTT
CASSTFGSNQPQHF
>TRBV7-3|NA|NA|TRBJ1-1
TGTGCCAGCAGCTCAGGGTCGAACACTGAAGCTTTCTTT
CASSSGSNTEAFF
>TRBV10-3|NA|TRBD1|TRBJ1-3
TGTGCCATCAGGGGACAGGGGGACGGAAACACCATATATTTT
CAIRGQGDGNTIYF
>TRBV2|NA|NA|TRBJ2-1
TGTGCCAGTGGCACCGGGACCTCCTTGGTCAATGAGCAGTTCTTC
CASGTGTSLVNEQFF
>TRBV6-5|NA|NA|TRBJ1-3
TGTGCCAGCAGTCGAAACTACGAGGACGAGAGCACCATATATTTT
CASSRNYEDESTIYF
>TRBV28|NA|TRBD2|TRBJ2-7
TGTGCCAGCAGGTCCGGGGGGGGACACGAGCAGTACTTC
CASRSGGGHEQYF
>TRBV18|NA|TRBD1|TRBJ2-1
TGTGCCAGCTCACCAAAGTCAGGGGGCTCCCCACCCTACAATGAGCAGTTCTTC
CASSPKSGGSPPYNEQFF
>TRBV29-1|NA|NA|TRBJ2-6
TGCAGCGTTGGCCTGGGGAACTCTGGGGCCAACGTCCTGACTTTC
CSVGLGNSGANVLTF
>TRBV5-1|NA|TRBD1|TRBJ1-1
TGCGCCAGCAGCCTGGGGACAGAGGGCACTGAAGCTTTCTTT
CASSLGTEGTEAFF
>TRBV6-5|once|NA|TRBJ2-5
TGTGCCAGCAGTGAGAGAACAGGCGCCAGGTACTTC
CASSERTGARYF
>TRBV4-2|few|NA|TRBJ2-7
TGTGCCAGCAGCCAAGGGGCGGAAGAAGACTCCTACGAGCAGTACTTC
CASSQGAEEDSYEQYF
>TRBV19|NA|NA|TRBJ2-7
TGTGCCAGTAGTATAAAACGCGAGGGAAAGGGCGAGCAGTACTTC
CASSIKREGKGEQYF
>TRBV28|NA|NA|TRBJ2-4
TGTGCCAGCAGCGCAACCCGGGACGCGTACTTC
CASSATRDAYF
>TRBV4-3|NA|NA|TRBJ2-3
TGCGCCAGCAGCCAAGATATCGGCACAGATACGCAGTATTTT
CASSQDIGTDTQYF
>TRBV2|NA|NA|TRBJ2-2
TGTGCCAGCAGCCGGGATCCTCGCACCGGGGAGCTGTTTTTT
CASSRDPRTGELFF